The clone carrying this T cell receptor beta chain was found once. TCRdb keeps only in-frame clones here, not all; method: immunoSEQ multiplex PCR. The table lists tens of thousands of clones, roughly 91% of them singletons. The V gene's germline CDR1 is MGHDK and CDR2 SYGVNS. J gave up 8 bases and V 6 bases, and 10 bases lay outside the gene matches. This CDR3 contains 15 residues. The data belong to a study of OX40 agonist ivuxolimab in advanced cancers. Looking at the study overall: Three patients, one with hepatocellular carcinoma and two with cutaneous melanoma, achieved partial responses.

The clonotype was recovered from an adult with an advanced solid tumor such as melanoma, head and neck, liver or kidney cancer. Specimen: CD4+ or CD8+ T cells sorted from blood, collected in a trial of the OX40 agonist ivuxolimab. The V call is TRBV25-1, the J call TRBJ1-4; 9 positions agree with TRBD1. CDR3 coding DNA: TGTGCCAGCAGCGAGGGGGACAGGGTCGTGGAAAAACTGTTTTTT. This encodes CASSEGDRVVEKLFF.